The following is a TCR beta chain sequence with its context. This clonotype was seen more than once but under ten times. The antigen it recognizes is unknown. Base quality data are lacking; no much larger clone is found one base away. The data were obtained in a study of T cells after yellow fever vaccination (dated by TCRdb to the late 2010s). With respect to the entire study: The SMART-Seq v4 Ultra Low Input RNA kit was used to prepare libraries from fractions with low cell numbers. Two healthy male donors, one aged 18 to 30 and one aged 30 to 39 years, were included in the cohort. To follow T-cell clones before and after primary and booster YFV17D yellow fever vaccination, bulk TCR alpha and beta repertoires were sequenced over time. Blood was drawn at multiple timepoints before and after primary and secondary immunization, with bulk PBMC replicates and cell subsets isolated. What the authors observed across the whole study: A small fraction of clonotypes showed up in both the CD4 and CD8 compartments, probably as a result of convergent recombination. After the booster, most of the clones that had expanded following primary vaccination were detected again (96% of CD4 and roughly 90% of CD8), which suggests that memory was broadly maintained. Because the study included only a couple of donors, the extent to which the findings can be generalized is limited. FACS-sorted repertoires could contain abundant contaminating clonotypes from the bulk population, so computational filtering was required. The secondary T-cell response was weaker than the primary response but faster, peaking on day 5 instead of day 15.

Reading the germline V gene gives CDR1 SQVTM and CDR2 ANQGSEA. Deletion took 5 bases off V and 4 bases off J, with a span of 13 bases between the germline ends. Taken from cysteine to phenylalanine, the CDR3 has 13 residues. The CDR3 DNA has 39 bases and is translated from base 1. The meaning of the sample's treatment or condition label: live attenuated yellow fever vaccine strain. At each blood-draw timepoint, two biological replicates of bulk PBMCs were obtained. A standard Ficoll-Paque protocol was used to isolate PBMCs from peripheral blood. RNA was extracted with TriZol from bulk PBMCs, CD4 and CD8 fractions, and dextramer-positive and dextramer-negative fractions. TCR cDNA was synthesized by 5'RACE template switching, through which a universal primer site and unique molecular identifiers were introduced. cDNA synthesis was primed from both the TCR alpha and TCR beta constant segments. Two PCR steps were used to amplify libraries, with sample barcodes and sequencing adapters being added in the second step. Sequencing of the libraries was done on either Illumina HiSeq 2500 (2x100 bp) or NovaSeq (2x150 bp). In the authors' own workflow: MIGEC handled demultiplexing of reads and collapsing into UMI consensus sequences, while MiXCR performed V(D)J alignment. Vaccine-responding clonotypes were defined with edgeR using replicate PBMC samples, requiring FDR below 0.01 and a log2 fold change above 5 up to day 15. CD4 or CD8 identity was assigned to each bulk clonotype according to whether the clonotype was present at higher abundance in the sequenced CD4 repertoire or the sequenced CD8 repertoire. TCRdb reanalyzed the raw reads on its own, using fastp at Q25 for trimming and MiXCR for clone calling, and kept in-frame beta chains. CDR3 protein duplicates are merged, each entry listing the most common genes and DNA. Here the V and J calls rest on TCRdb's processing, not on the authors' analysis. For this sample there are 300,000 to 400,000 distinct CDR3 sequences; about 6.2% appear just once. The ten most abundant clones make up 15% of the sample.

Material: PBMCs, obtained 5 days after the yellow fever booster vaccination. The sequence was collected from a man under 40 who received the YFV17D yellow fever vaccine. In this chain, TRBV29-1 is recombined with TRBJ2-3; tentative D gene TRBD1, with 5 bases matching. Here the CDR3 is given as CSVYHQGPDTQYF. The DNA sequence is given as TGCAGCGTTTACCACCAGGGCCCAGATACGCAGTATTTT.